The 30 T cell receptor beta chains reported below all come from one sample, sequenced in a study of T-cell reconstitution after alpha-beta-depleted transplantation in children. A TCRbeta library incorporating unique molecular identifiers was prepared. In TCRdb, the PCR reads were re-called with MiXCR into one record per CDR3 protein. The sample lists about 350,000 distinct CDR3 sequences, about 17% occurring once. The material was PBMCs, mostly from graft donor cells, obtained 360 days after TCRalphabeta/CD19-depleted stem cell transplant. The origin of the receptors is a male patient between 2 and 15 years old who had a stem cell transplant for acute lymphoblastic leukemia, so the T cells may come from the graft donor.

This clonotype has a single count. The chain has TRBV4-1 and TRBJ1-1; perhaps TRBD1 as D (6 bases). In germline, CDR1 is MGHRA, CDR2 YSYEKL. CDR3 size: 17 residues. The germline V and J ends were trimmed by 1 base and 1 base, with 16 bases remaining between them. The CDR3 is CASSQAYHLTGNTEAFF. CDR3 bases: TGCGCCAGCAGCCAAGCCTATCACCTGACAGGGAACACTGAAGCTTTCTTT.

V and J are TRBV30 and TRBJ2-5; tentative D call: TRBD1 (7 bases). Germline V gives CDR1 GTSNPN, CDR2 SVGIG (reference sequence). Trimming pared 1 base from V and 3 bases from J, leaving 12 bases between. The CDR3 runs 14 residues. The CDR3 sequence is CAWSAGGNKETQYF. CDR3 sequence (DNA): TGTGCCTGGAGTGCAGGGGGGAACAAAGAGACCCAGTACTTC.

DNA of the CDR3: TGTGCCAGCAGTTTATCAGGGCACTATGGCTACACCTTC. Its protein product is CASSLSGHYGYTF. The V call is TRBV28, the J call TRBJ1-2, with TRBD1 as a possible D gene (5 bases). The germline V and J ends were trimmed by 1 base and 3 bases, with 6 bases remaining between them. CDR1 is MDHEN, CDR2 SYDVKM, per germline. This CDR3 has 13 amino acids.

This clonotype has only a few counts. A much larger clone sits a single nucleotide away, making a read error possible. V gene TRBV12-3 or TRBV12-4 combines with J gene TRBJ1-1; the D gene is possibly TRBD1 (5 bases). The CDR3 is 13 amino acids. The V and J ends lost 6 bases and 1 base respectively, with 9 bases between them. Here the CDR3 reads CASSPTANTEAFF. DNA of the CDR3: TGTGCCAGCAGCCCGACAGCGAACACTGAAGCTTTCTTT.

This clonotype came up a few times. The rearrangement links TRBV7-3 to TRBJ2-2; 15 bases match TRBD2. V was pared by 6 bases and J by 8 bases, with 7 bases of the junction left unmatched. The CDR3 spans 16 residues. Germline values: CDR1 SGHTA, CDR2 FQGTGA. Written as DNA, the CDR3 is TGTGCCAGCAGTCGGGGACTAGCGGGAGGCCGAGGGGAGCTGTTTTTT. Encoded protein: CASSRGLAGGRGELFF.

This chain joins TRBV15 and TRBJ2-3; no reliable D call. Germline V gives CDR1 LNHNV, CDR2 YYDKDF (reference sequence). Trimming stripped 3 bases from V and 1 base from J, with 11 bases between. The CDR3 extends over 15 amino acids. The CDR3 is CATSSPYRGTDTQYF. The CDR3 DNA follows: TGTGCCACCAGCAGTCCCTATAGAGGCACAGATACGCAGTATTTT.

The gene calls are TRBV5-1 and TRBJ1-5; TRBD1 might be the D (6 bases). Trimming removed 4 bases at V and 3 bases at J, with 11 bases between. This CDR3 comprises 14 residues. CDR1 and CDR2 (germline): SGHRS, YFSETQ. The CDR3 loop reads CASSLEGDNQPQHF. The CDR3 DNA follows: TGCGCCAGCAGCCTTGAGGGGGACAATCAGCCCCAGCATTTT.

This clonotype was detected only a few times. The chain employs TRBV10-3 and TRBJ2-3, with D maybe TRBD2 (5 bases). There are 14 residues in the CDR3. Looked up from germline, CDR1 is ENHRY and CDR2 is SYGVKD. V was trimmed by 7 bases and J by 1 base, leaving 12 bases between them. The CDR3 nucleotides are TGTGCCATCACCCCGGGGAGCCGCACAGATACGCAGTATTTT. Its translation is CAITPGSRTDTQYF.

This clonotype turned up a few times. The chain carries TRBV30 and TRBJ1-1, with D possibly matching TRBD1 (5 bases). The germline gives CDR1 GTSNPN, CDR2 SVGIG (reference sequence). This CDR3 has 11 amino acids. Trimming pared 5 bases from V and 1 base from J, leaving 5 bases between. The CDR3 region has the DNA TGTGCCTGGGGGGGGAACACTGAAGCTTTCTTT. Translating gives CAWGGNTEAFF.

This clonotype has just a few counts. The gene calls are TRBV29-1 and TRBJ2-7; perhaps TRBD2 as D (5 bases). Trimming cost V 4 bases and J 0 bases, with 10 bases left between them. This CDR3 region has 13 residues. The germline V gene encodes CDR1 SQVTM and CDR2 ANQGSEA. The CDR3, as DNA: TGCAGCGTTGGAACTAGGAGCTCCTACGAGCAGTACTTC. Protein product: CSVGTRSSYEQYF.

V is TRBV10-2 and J is TRBJ2-3; possible D gene TRBD2, 5 bases. CDR1 is WSHSY and CDR2 is SAAADI in the germline V gene. The CDR3 totals 16 residues. V was shortened by 7 bases and J by 2 bases, with 19 bases between the two germline ends. CDR3 region: CASTETWLAPTDTQYF. The CDR3 DNA reads as TGCGCCAGCACGGAAACTTGGCTAGCTCCCACAGATACGCAGTATTTT.

The V call is TRBV4-2, the J call TRBJ2-1; no clear D. CDR1 and CDR2 (germline): LGHNA, YNFKEQ. The CDR3 length is 14 residues. V was trimmed by 1 base and J by 5 bases, leaving 9 bases between them. The CDR3 is CASSQGSGDNEQFF. CDR3 DNA: TGTGCCAGCAGCCAAGGATCGGGCGACAATGAGCAGTTCTTC.

The V gene is TRBV29-1, the J gene TRBJ2-1; 9 bases match TRBD2. CDR3 size: 15 residues. Germline loops: CDR1 SQVTM, CDR2 ANQGSEA. V lost 7 bases, J lost 0 bases, and 7 bases stayed unmatched. CDR3 amino acids: CSAGLAQSSYNEQFF. DNA for the CDR3: TGCAGCGCCGGACTAGCGCAAAGCTCCTACAATGAGCAGTTCTTC.

The genes are TRBV29-1 and TRBJ2-4; D possibly matches TRBD1 or TRBD2 (6 bases each). CDR1 and CDR2 from the germline V gene are SQVTM and ANQGSEA. The CDR3 spans 15 residues. The V end lost 8 bases, the J end lost 0 bases, and 17 bases lay between the germline ends. For the CDR3, the DNA is TGCAGCCGGAGGGACAAAAATTCAGCCAAAAACATTCAGTACTTC. Residues: CSRRDKNSAKNIQYF.

This clonotype was observed a few times. CDR3 region: CASSYSREETQYF. DNA for the CDR3: TGTGCCAGCAGTTACTCTAGAGAGGAGACCCAGTACTTC. The V and J genes are TRBV6-6 and TRBJ2-5, with D unresolved. The V gene lost 0 bases and the J gene lost 5 bases, with 7 bases spanning the gap. Germline V CDR1 and CDR2: MNHNY, SVGAGI (reference sequence). This CDR3 has 13 amino acids.

This rearrangement joins TRBV7-9 to TRBJ2-5, with D perhaps being TRBD1 or TRBD2 (5 bases each). Per germline, CDR1 SEHNR and CDR2 FQNEAQ (reference sequence). The CDR3 covers 15 residues. V dropped 2 bases and J dropped 5 bases, with 15 bases sitting between them. This CDR3 is CASSLLTGAWETQYF. CDR3 DNA sequence: TGTGCCAGCAGCTTACTAACCGGGGCCTGGGAGACCCAGTACTTC.

The chain couples TRBV30 to TRBJ2-1; D not certain. Trimming removed 1 base from V and 8 bases from J, with 15 bases in between. In germline, CDR1 is GTSNPN, CDR2 SVGIG (reference sequence). There are 14 residues in the CDR3. This CDR3 is CAWSEFPGRDEQFF. The CDR3 coding sequence is TGTGCCTGGAGTGAGTTTCCCGGACGGGATGAGCAGTTCTTC.

On this clonotype itself: The junction departs from germline at one end; a sequencing error may be responsible. This chain joins TRBV3-1 and TRBJ2-1; 8 bases are shared with TRBD2. The CDR3 totals 19 residues. CDR1 LGHDT and CDR2 YNNKEL come from the germline V gene (reference sequence). CDR3 loop: CASSQDWPISGSSCNEQFF. CDR3 sequence (DNA): TGTGCCAGCAGCCAAGATTGGCCCATAAGCGGGAGCTCCTGCAATGAGCAGTTCTTC.

There are many counts of this clonotype. The chain uses TRBV27 and TRBJ2-3, with D unresolved. Trimming pared 3 bases from V and 3 bases from J, leaving 16 bases between. The CDR3 has 16 residues. From germline, CDR1 is MNHEY and CDR2 SMNVEV (reference sequence). This CDR3 reads CASSFMGTIRTDTQYF. In DNA form, the CDR3 reads TGTGCCAGCAGTTTTATGGGAACCATTAGGACAGATACGCAGTATTTT.

The chain joins TRBV5-1 to TRBJ2-2; the D gene is possibly TRBD1 (5 bases). V was clipped by 5 bases and J by 0 bases, with 8 bases between them. The CDR3 runs 14 residues. Germline V gives CDR1 SGHRS, CDR2 YFSETQ. Here the CDR3 DNA reads TGCGCCAGCAGACAGGTTTCGAACACCGGGGAGCTGTTTTTT. It translates to CASRQVSNTGELFF.

This clonotype was observed a few times. The chain couples TRBV7-9 to TRBJ1-5; tentative D call: TRBD1 (6 bases). Germline V gene sequence: CDR1 SEHNR, CDR2 FQNEAQ (reference sequence). The CDR3 is 13 residues long. V was trimmed by 5 bases and J by 4 bases, leaving 9 bases between them. The CDR3 DNA follows: TGTGCCAGCAGCAGGACAGCTAATCAGCCCCAGCATTTT. Encoded protein: CASSRTANQPQHF.

This clonotype has more than one count but fewer than ten. One junction end disagrees with the germline gene, perhaps due to a read error. The chain joins TRBV2 to TRBJ2-1; D not resolved. Germline loops: CDR1 SNHLY, CDR2 FYNNEI. This CDR3 region has 9 residues. The CDR3 coding sequence is TGTGCCAGCAGTGAAGCGCCCGTATTC. As protein: CASSEAPVF.

This clonotype was observed a few times. The rearrangement uses TRBV27 and TRBJ2-3; tentative D call: TRBD1 (5 bases). The V and J ends lost 4 bases and 1 base respectively, with 18 bases between them. Germline lookup yields CDR1 MNHEY and CDR2 SMNVEV (reference sequence). This CDR3 comprises 17 residues. CDR3 region: CASSSLPGRARTDTQYF. CDR3 DNA: TGTGCCAGCAGTTCCCTCCCGGGCAGGGCCCGCACAGATACGCAGTATTTT.

The chain carries TRBV12-3 or TRBV12-4 and TRBJ2-5, with TRBD2 matching 8 bases. CDR3 size: 16 residues. Trimming cost V 5 bases and J 4 bases; bases outside gene matches: 12. CDR3 in amino acids: CASSPGLETVLETQYF. In DNA form, the CDR3 reads TGTGCCAGCAGTCCGGGACTAGAAACGGTATTAGAGACCCAGTACTTC.

This clonotype showed up many times. The chain employs TRBV28 and TRBJ2-7; 9 bases are shared with TRBD1. CDR1 MDHEN and CDR2 SYDVKM come from the germline V gene. The CDR3 covers 21 residues. Trimming took 3 bases from V and 2 from J; bases not matched to a gene: 23. The CDR3 here is CASSFWARDRAFNERPYEQYF. The CDR3 nucleotides read TGTGCCAGCAGTTTTTGGGCCCGGGACAGGGCGTTCAACGAAAGACCCTACGAGCAGTACTTC. The full variable domain, rest sourced from reference TRBV28 and TRBJ2-7, is DVKVTQSSRYLVKRTGEKVFLECVQDMDHENMFWYRQDPGLGLRLIYFSYDVKMKEKGDIPEGYSVSREKKERFSLILESASTNQTSMYLCASSFWARDRAFNERPYEQYFGPGTRLTVT.

The chain employs TRBV5-1 and TRBJ2-6, with D tentatively TRBD1 (6 bases). The CDR3 runs 16 residues. CDR1 SGHRS and CDR2 YFSETQ come from the germline V gene. Trimming stripped 0 bases from V and 4 bases from J, with 11 bases between. The CDR3: CASSLDGTTGANVLTF. CDR3 coding DNA: TGCGCCAGCAGCTTGGACGGGACAACGGGGGCCAACGTCCTGACTTTC.

The gene calls are TRBV24-1 and TRBJ2-1; D possibly corresponds to TRBD2 (6 bases). CDR1 and CDR2 (germline): KGHDR, SFDVKD. The CDR3 length is 15 residues. Trimming shortened V by 9 bases and J by 5 bases, and 19 bases separated the two germline ends. This CDR3 is CATRGFGTVNNEQFF. CDR3 DNA: TGTGCCACCCGGGGGTTCGGCACAGTCAACAATGAGCAGTTCTTC.

This clonotype has a handful of counts. The chain links TRBV7-2 to TRBJ2-3; tentatively, D is TRBD1 (6 bases). CDR1 SGHTA and CDR2 FQGNSA come from the germline V gene. This CDR3 is built from 15 residues. The germline V and J ends were trimmed by 2 bases and 1 base, with 10 bases remaining between them. CDR3 sequence reads: CASSLTGHGTDTQYF. Written as DNA, the CDR3 is TGTGCCAGCAGCTTAACGGGACACGGCACAGATACGCAGTATTTT.

The rearrangement joins TRBV5-1 to TRBJ2-1, with D perhaps TRBD1 (5 bases). V gave up 0 bases and J gave up 0 bases, with 13 bases separating them. This CDR3 comprises 17 residues. CDR1 SGHRS and CDR2 YFSETQ come from the germline V gene. In DNA, the CDR3 is TGCGCCAGCAGCTTGGTTCCCGACAGCAACTCCTACAATGAGCAGTTCTTC. Protein: CASSLVPDSNSYNEQFF.

This clonotype was observed many times. This chain connects TRBV12-5 to TRBJ2-4; tentative D call: TRBD1 (6 bases). With 7 bases removed from V and 3 bases from J, the gap between germline ends came to 13 bases. Germline CDR1 reads LGHNT; CDR2 reads FRNRAP. The length of the CDR3 is 14 residues. The DNA for the CDR3 is TGTGCTAGTGCGCCCTCAGGGGACAAAAACATTCAGTACTTC. The encoded protein is CASAPSGDKNIQYF.